This T cell receptor beta chain was captured in a study of blood T cells in healthy people across ages. The CDR3 has 15 residues. Primers used in a second PCR of about 6 to 11 cycles were a sample-barcoded 5' primer and a J-beta primer mix. One entry per CDR3 protein, called by TCRdb with MiXCR from the 5' RACE reads. Among about 1.6 million distinct CDR3 sequences listed, 30% to 40% were seen once. This sequence originates from a woman aged 25-40 years in good health. The chain has TRBV21-1 and TRBJ1-1. TRBV21-1 is listed as a pseudogene. Sequencing input: blood. The CDR3 loop is CASSNRTERNTEAFF. In nucleotides, the CDR3 is TGTGCCAGCAGCAATCGAACAGAACGGAACACTGAAGCTTTCTTT.